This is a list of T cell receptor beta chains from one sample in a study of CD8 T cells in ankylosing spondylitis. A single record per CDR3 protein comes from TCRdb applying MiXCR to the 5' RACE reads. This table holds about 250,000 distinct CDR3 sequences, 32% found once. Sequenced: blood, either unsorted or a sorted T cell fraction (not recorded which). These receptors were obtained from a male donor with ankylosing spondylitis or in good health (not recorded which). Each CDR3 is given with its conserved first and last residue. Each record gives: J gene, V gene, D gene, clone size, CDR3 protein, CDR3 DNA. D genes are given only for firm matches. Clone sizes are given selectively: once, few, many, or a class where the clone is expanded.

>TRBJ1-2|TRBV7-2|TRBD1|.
CASSSINRGGNYGYTF
TGTGCCAGCAGTTCCATCAACAGGGGCGGAAATTATGGCTACACCTTC
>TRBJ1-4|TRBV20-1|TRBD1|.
CSARGDSVGAKLFF
TGCAGTGCTAGAGGGGACAGTGTAGGAGCAAAACTGTTTTTT
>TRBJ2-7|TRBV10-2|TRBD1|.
CASSGSGTGTYEQYF
TGCGCCAGCAGCGGGTCGGGGACAGGAACGTACGAGCAGTACTTC
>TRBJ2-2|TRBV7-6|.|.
CASIPRGARGGYTGELFF
TGTGCCAGCATTCCCAGGGGGGCCCGAGGGGGCTACACCGGGGAGCTGTTTTTT
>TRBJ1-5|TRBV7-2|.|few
CASSFPGTLDQPQHF
TGTGCCAGCAGCTTCCCCGGGACGCTAGATCAGCCCCAGCATTTT
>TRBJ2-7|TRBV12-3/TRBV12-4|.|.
CASSLSGSDEQYF
TGTGCCAGCAGTTTAAGCGGCAGCGACGAGCAGTACTTC
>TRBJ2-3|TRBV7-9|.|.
CASSLADYTQYF
TGTGCCAGCAGCTTAGCGGATTATACGCAGTATTTT
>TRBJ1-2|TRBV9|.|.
CASSPEGRTGYTF
TGTGCCAGCAGCCCGGAGGGTCGGACTGGCTACACCTTC
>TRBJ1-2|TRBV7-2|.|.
CASSFSSRDGYTF
TGTGCCAGCAGCTTTTCTTCCAGGGATGGCTACACCTTC
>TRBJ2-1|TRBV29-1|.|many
CSVEEQGNEQFF
TGCAGCGTTGAAGAGCAGGGTAATGAGCAGTTCTTC
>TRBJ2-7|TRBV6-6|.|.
CASRAGLEQYF
TGTGCCAGCAGGGCGGGACTCGAGCAGTACTTC
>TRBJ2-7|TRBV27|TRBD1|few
CASNRQGSPNEQYF
TGTGCCAGCAACCGACAGGGTTCGCCAAACGAGCAGTACTTC
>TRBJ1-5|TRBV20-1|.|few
CSANRANQPQHF
TGCAGTGCAAACAGGGCGAATCAGCCCCAGCATTTT
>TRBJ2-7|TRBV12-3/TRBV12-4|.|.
CASSLLPLYEQYF
TGTGCCAGCAGTCTCTTACCCCTTTACGAGCAGTACTTC
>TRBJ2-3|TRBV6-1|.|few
CASSPSRDTDTQYF
TGTGCCAGCAGTCCCAGCAGGGACACAGATACGCAGTATTTT
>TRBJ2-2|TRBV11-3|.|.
CASSLDRAGELFF
TGTGCCAGCAGCTTAGATCGAGCCGGGGAGCTGTTTTTT
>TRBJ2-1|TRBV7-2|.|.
CASSLALYGGAPYNEQFF
TGTGCCAGCAGCTTAGCGTTATATGGGGGGGCTCCCTACAATGAGCAGTTCTTC
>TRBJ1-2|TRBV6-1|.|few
CASSETGLRANYGYTF
TGTGCCAGCAGTGAAACCGGGTTACGAGCTAACTATGGCTACACCTTC
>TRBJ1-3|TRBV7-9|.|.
CASSQISYSGNTIYF
TGTGCCAGCAGCCAGATCAGCTACTCTGGAAACACCATATATTTT
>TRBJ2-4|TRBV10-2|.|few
CASSTPGPAKNIQYF
TGCGCCAGCAGTACCCCGGGGCCAGCCAAAAACATTCAGTACTTC
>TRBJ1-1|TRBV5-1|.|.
CASSWQGKNTEAFF
TGCGCCAGCAGCTGGCAGGGGAAGAACACTGAAGCTTTCTTT
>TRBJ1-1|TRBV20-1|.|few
CSARDLERVWAEAFF
TGCAGTGCTAGAGATCTTGAAAGGGTTTGGGCTGAAGCTTTCTTT
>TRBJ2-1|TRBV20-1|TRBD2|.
CSARTGLADSYNEQFF
TGCAGTGCTAGAACGGGACTAGCGGATTCATACAATGAGCAGTTCTTC
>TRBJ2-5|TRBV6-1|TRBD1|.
CASTLHRGQQETQYF
TGTGCCAGCACCCTCCACAGGGGTCAACAAGAGACCCAGTACTTC
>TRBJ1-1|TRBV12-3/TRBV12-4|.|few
CASRDTTLAEAFF
TGTGCCAGCAGGGACACTACTTTGGCTGAAGCTTTCTTT
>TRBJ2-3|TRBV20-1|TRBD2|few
CSAITSGGYTDTQYF
TGCAGTGCTATTACTAGCGGGGGGTACACAGATACGCAGTATTTT
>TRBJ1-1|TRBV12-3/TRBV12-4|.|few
CASSPGLMNTEAFF
TGTGCCAGCAGTCCGGGCCTCATGAACACTGAAGCTTTCTTT
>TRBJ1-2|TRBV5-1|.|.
CASSSLSGEQGYTF
TGCGCCAGCAGCTCCCTTTCGGGGGAACAAGGCTACACCTTC
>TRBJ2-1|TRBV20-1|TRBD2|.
CSAGTSGSSYNEQFF
TGCAGTGCTGGGACTAGCGGTAGCTCCTACAATGAGCAGTTCTTC
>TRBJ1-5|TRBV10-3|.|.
CAISERVGNQPQHF
TGTGCCATCAGTGAGCGGGTTGGCAATCAGCCCCAGCATTTT
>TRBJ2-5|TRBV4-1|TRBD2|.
CASSQEAGGFIQETQYF
TGCGCCAGCAGCCAAGAGGCGGGGGGCTTTATTCAAGAGACCCAGTACTTC
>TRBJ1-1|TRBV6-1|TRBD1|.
CASRQGAGTEAFF
TGTGCCAGCAGACAGGGGGCCGGGACTGAAGCTTTCTTT
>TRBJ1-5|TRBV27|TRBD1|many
CASSKDRDNQPQHF
TGTGCCAGCAGCAAAGACAGGGACAATCAGCCCCAGCATTTT
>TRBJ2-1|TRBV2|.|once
CASRGTAYNEQFF
TGTGCCAGCAGGGGGACCGCCTACAATGAGCAGTTCTTC
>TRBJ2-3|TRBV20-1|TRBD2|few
CSARFPRGGTSGGYPDTQYF
TGCAGTGCTAGATTCCCGCGGGGCGGGACTAGCGGGGGGTATCCAGATACGCAGTATTTT
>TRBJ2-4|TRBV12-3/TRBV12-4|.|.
CASRRDLENIQYF
TGTGCCAGCAGGCGGGACCTGGAGAACATTCAGTACTTC
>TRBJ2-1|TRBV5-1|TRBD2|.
CASSLLLSGGQNEQFF
TGCGCCAGCAGCCTCCTCTTAAGCGGGGGGCAGAATGAGCAGTTCTTC
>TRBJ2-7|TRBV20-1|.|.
CSAPDRYYEQYF
TGCAGTGCCCCCGACAGATACTACGAGCAGTACTTC
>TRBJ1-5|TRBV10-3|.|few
CAIRGGKGNQPQHF
TGTGCCATCAGGGGGGGAAAAGGCAATCAGCCCCAGCATTTT
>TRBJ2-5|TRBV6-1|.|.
CASRAANQETQYF
TGTGCCAGCAGAGCGGCTAACCAGGAGACCCAGTACTTC
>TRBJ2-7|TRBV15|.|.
CATSSLSYEQYF
TGTGCCACCAGCAGTCTGTCCTACGAGCAGTACTTC